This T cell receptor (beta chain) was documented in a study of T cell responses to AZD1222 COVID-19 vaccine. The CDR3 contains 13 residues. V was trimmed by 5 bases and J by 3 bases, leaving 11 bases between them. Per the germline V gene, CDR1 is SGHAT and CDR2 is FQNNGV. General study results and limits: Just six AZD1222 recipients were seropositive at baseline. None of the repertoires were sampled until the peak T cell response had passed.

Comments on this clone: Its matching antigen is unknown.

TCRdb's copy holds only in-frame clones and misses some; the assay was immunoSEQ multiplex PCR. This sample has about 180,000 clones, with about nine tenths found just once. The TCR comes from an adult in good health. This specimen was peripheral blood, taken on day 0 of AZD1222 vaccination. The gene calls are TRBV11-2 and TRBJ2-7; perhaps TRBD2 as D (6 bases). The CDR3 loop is CASSAGSNYEQYF. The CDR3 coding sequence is TGTGCCAGCAGCGCGGGATCGAACTACGAGCAGTACTTC. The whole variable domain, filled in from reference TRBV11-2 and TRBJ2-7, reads EAGVAQSPRYKIIEKRQSVAFWCNPISGHATLYWYQQILGQGPKLLIQFQNNGVVDDSQLPKDRFSAERLKGVDSTLKIQPAKLEDSAVYLCASSAGSNYEQYFGPGTRLTVT.